These 26 T cell receptor beta chains originate from one sample sequenced in a study of blood T cells in healthy people across ages. A second PCR, run for about 7 to 12 cycles, used a sample-barcoded 5' primer plus a J-beta primer mix. Each CDR3 protein gets one entry after TCRdb re-called the 5' RACE reads with MiXCR. The sample yields approximately 1,000,000 distinct CDR3 sequences, around 45% seen once. The sequenced sample was blood. All receptors come from a woman in her sixties or seventies in good health.

The CDR3 sequence is CASSPVGGENEQYF. The DNA of the CDR3 is TGCGCCAGCAGCCCTGTGGGGGGGGAGAACGAGCAGTACTTC. V gene TRBV5-1 combines with J gene TRBJ2-7; 7 nucleotides agree with TRBD2. V lost 4 bases, J lost 5 bases, and 9 bases stayed unmatched. This CDR3 comprises 14 residues. Germline V CDR1 and CDR2: SGHRS, YFSETQ.

The chain uses TRBV4-1 and TRBJ2-5, with TRBD2 as a possible D gene (6 bases). The CDR3 loop spans 14 amino acids. Germline-derived CDR1 and CDR2 are MGHRA and YSYEKL. V was trimmed by 0 bases and J by 4 bases, leaving 9 bases between them. In DNA, the CDR3 is TGCGCCAGCAGCCAAGACGGCGGGGTAGAGACCCAGTACTTC. This gives the protein CASSQDGGVETQYF.

This chain connects TRBV6-1 to TRBJ2-1; TRBD2 matches 13 bases. The end of the DNA is better explained by TRBJ2-7, so the J call may be wrong. Germline CDR1 MNHNS, CDR2 SASEGT. The CDR3 is 14 residues long. This CDR3 reads CASNLGTSGNEQYF. The CDR3 DNA is TGTGCCAGCAATCTCGGGACTAGCGGGAACGAGCAGTACTTC.

The chain couples TRBV27 to TRBJ2-1, with 12 bases identical to TRBD2. CDR1 is MNHEY and CDR2 is SMNVEV in the germline V gene (reference sequence). The V and J ends lost 4 bases and 7 bases, in that order; junction bases with no gene match: 11. The CDR3 extends over 17 amino acids. CDR3 region: CASSSPPLAGGENEQFF. The CDR3 bases are TGTGCCAGCAGTTCTCCCCCGCTAGCGGGAGGGGAAAATGAGCAGTTCTTC.

The chain uses TRBV7-8 and TRBJ2-3; a weak D match, TRBD1 (5 bases). The CDR3 covers 17 residues. Per the germline V gene, CDR1 is SGHVS and CDR2 is FQNEAQ. Trimming pared 0 bases from V and 0 bases from J, leaving 13 bases between. The DNA of the CDR3 is TGTGCCAGCAGCTTAGCGAGTCACAGGCGCAGCACAGATACGCAGTATTTT. Residues: CASSLASHRRSTDTQYF.

The chain has TRBV2 and TRBJ2-5; TRBD2 might be the D (6 bases). V shed 4 bases and J shed 1 base, with 22 bases lying between them. CDR1 and CDR2 from the germline V gene are SNHLY and FYNNEI. The CDR3 loop spans 18 amino acids. The CDR3 loop reads CASSGIGDPGEVQETQYF. DNA of the CDR3: TGTGCCAGCAGTGGGATTGGGGATCCGGGGGAGGTCCAAGAGACCCAGTACTTC.

The sample holds many counts of this clonotype. The CDR3 coding sequence is TGTGCCAGCAGTTCCCGTAGGGCAGGGTCGGAGACAGATACGCAGTATTTT. Amino acid sequence: CASSSRRAGSETDTQYF. The gene calls are TRBV12-3 or TRBV12-4 and TRBJ2-3; a weak D match, TRBD1 (5 bases). The CDR3 length is 17 residues. V was clipped by 4 bases and J by 3 bases, with 20 bases between them.

The chain recombines TRBV25-1 with TRBJ1-1; possible D gene TRBD1, 5 bases. The CDR3 is made up of 16 amino acids. Germline loops: CDR1 MGHDK, CDR2 SYGVNS. Trimming took 5 bases from V and 0 from J, leaving 16 bases between them. This CDR3 reads CASSPSGGRVNTEAFF. CDR3 in DNA: TGTGCCAGCAGTCCCAGCGGGGGAAGGGTGAACACTGAAGCTTTCTTT.

This clonotype came up a few times. The CDR3 here is CASSRGTGEGYNEQFF. DNA of the CDR3: TGTGCCAGCAGTCGGGGGACAGGGGAGGGCTACAATGAGCAGTTCTTC. The chain links TRBV6-5 to TRBJ2-1; 10 nucleotides align to TRBD1. Trimming removed 5 bases from V and 3 bases from J; junction bases left unmatched: 7. This CDR3 has 16 residues. Germline CDR1 and CDR2: MNHEY and SVGAGI.

The J gene is TRBJ2-1, the V gene TRBV11-2; no reliable D call. CDR3 length: 15 residues. V was shortened by 1 base and J by 0 bases, with 7 bases between the two germline ends. Germline CDR1 and CDR2: SGHAT and FQNNGV. The DNA of the CDR3 is TGTGCCAGCAGCTTAGTAGGAGCCTCCTACAATGAGCAGTTCTTC. Translating it yields CASSLVGASYNEQFF.

This clonotype was counted a single time. This sequence joins TRBV19 and TRBJ2-3; TRBD2 matches 15 bases. Germline-derived CDR1 and CDR2 are LNHDA and SQIVND (reference sequence). J lost 0 bases, V lost 5 bases, and 3 bases had no gene match. The length of the CDR3 is 17 residues. This chain's CDR3 is CASSGTSGRLSTDTQYF. DNA for the CDR3: TGTGCCAGTAGTGGGACTAGCGGGAGGTTGAGCACAGATACGCAGTATTTT.

The chain employs TRBV20-1 and TRBJ2-7; possibly TRBD1 for D (6 bases). In germline, CDR1 is DFQATT, CDR2 SNEGSKA (reference sequence). V was pared by 5 bases and J by 0 bases, with 14 bases between. The CDR3 extends over 14 amino acids. This CDR3 is CSARRQVDSYEQYF. The DNA of the CDR3 is TGCAGTGCTCGAAGACAGGTTGACTCCTACGAGCAGTACTTC.

V is TRBV7-7 and J is TRBJ2-3; a possible D gene is TRBD1 (5 bases). V lost 5 bases to trimming and J lost 2 bases, with 11 bases between them. Per the germline V gene, CDR1 is SSHAT and CDR2 is FNYEAQ (reference sequence). There are 14 residues in the CDR3. The CDR3 loop is CASSQGLPTDTQYF. The CDR3 DNA sequence: TGTGCCAGCAGCCAGGGTCTTCCCACAGATACGCAGTATTTT.

The rearrangement joins TRBV4-2 to TRBJ2-5; 14 bases align to TRBD2. After removal of 0 bases from V and 11 bases from J, the junction contained 14 bases not matched to a gene. Germline V gene sequence: CDR1 LGHNA, CDR2 YNFKEQ. The CDR3 extends over 18 amino acids. As DNA, the CDR3 is TGTGCCAGCAGCCAAGATGTCACCGGGACTAGCGGGAGCAATGAGCAGTACTTC. Translated, it gives CASSQDVTGTSGSNEQYF.

The chain carries TRBV25-1 and TRBJ2-3; 8 bases are shared with TRBD1. The germline V gene encodes CDR1 MGHDK and CDR2 SYGVNS. Trimming at V came to 8 bases and at J to 2 bases, leaving 9 bases not matched to a gene. The CDR3 covers 15 residues. CDR3 in amino acids: CASCLSGGPTDTQYF. The CDR3 region has the DNA TGTGCCAGCTGCTTATCAGGGGGCCCCACAGATACGCAGTATTTT.

The chain recombines TRBV7-9 with TRBJ1-1; 9 bases line up with TRBD1. The CDR3 runs to 15 residues. Germline-derived CDR1 and CDR2 are SEHNR and FQNEAQ (reference sequence). Trimming at V came to 5 bases and at J to 1 base, leaving 5 bases not matched to a gene. In DNA form, the CDR3 reads TGTGCCAGCAGCACACGGGACAGGGAGAACACTGAAGCTTTCTTT. The encoded protein is CASSTRDRENTEAFF.

Details on this clonotype: The junction departs from germline at one end; a sequencing error may be responsible. The V gene is TRBV12-3 or TRBV12-4, the J gene TRBJ2-4; D ambiguous. The end of the DNA is better explained by TRBJ2-7, so the J call may be wrong. The CDR3 is 12 amino acids. The CDR3 region is CASRLETYEQYF. The CDR3 bases are TGTGCCAGCCGTTTGGAGACCTACGAGCAGTACTTC.

The chain has TRBV30 and TRBJ1-1; D uncertain. Germline CDR1 and CDR2: GTSNPN and SVGIG (reference sequence). CDR3 length equals 10 residues. The V end lost 3 bases, the J end lost 4 bases, and 3 bases lay between the germline ends. CDR3 nucleotide sequence: TGTGCCTGGAGGGGCACTGAAGCTTTCTTT. As protein: CAWRGTEAFF. Based on the CDR3 plus reference TRBV30 and TRBJ1-1, the full variable domain is SQTIHQWPATLVQPVGSPLSLECTVEGTSNPNLYWYRQAAGRGLQLLFYSVGIGQISSEVPQNLSASRPQDRQFILSSKKLLLSDSGFYLCAWRGTEAFFGQGTRLTVV.

The rearrangement links TRBV7-2 to TRBJ2-7; D remains unclear. The germline V gene encodes CDR1 SGHTA and CDR2 FQGNSA. V lost 1 base and J 0 bases, leaving 10 bases between the germline ends. The CDR3 is 15 amino acids. CDR3 amino acids: CASSLGPAVSYEQYF. The CDR3 DNA follows: TGTGCCAGCAGCTTAGGGCCGGCAGTCTCCTACGAGCAGTACTTC.

The chain links TRBV28 to TRBJ2-7, with D possibly TRBD1 on 5 matching bases. V gave up 6 bases and J gave up 7 bases, with 16 bases separating them. The CDR3 covers 13 residues. Germline-derived CDR1 and CDR2 are MDHEN and SYDVKM. CDR3 sequence reads: CASRIDSYNEQYF. CDR3 bases: TGTGCCAGCAGAATAGACAGTTACAATGAGCAGTACTTC.

The V gene is TRBV5-1, the J gene TRBJ2-7; tentative D call: TRBD1 (6 bases). The V end was cut by 4 bases, the J end by 2 bases, with 10 bases between. Germline loops: CDR1 SGHRS, CDR2 YFSETQ. The CDR3 spans 13 residues. This CDR3 reads CASSTGSTYEQYF. The CDR3 DNA follows: TGCGCCAGCAGCACAGGGTCGACCTACGAGCAGTACTTC.

On this clonotype itself: This may arise from a read error, as a much more abundant clone is one base away. The V and J genes are TRBV7-3 and TRBJ2-3; TRBD2 is a possible D gene (5 bases). The CDR3 sequence is 13 residues long. CDR1 SGHTA and CDR2 FQGTGA come from the germline V gene. The germline V and J ends were trimmed by 3 bases and 2 bases, with 6 bases remaining between them. In DNA, the CDR3 is TGTGCCAGCAGCTTCGGGGTCACAGATACGCAGTATTTT. Its protein is CASSFGVTDTQYF.

This rearrangement joins TRBV19 to TRBJ2-7; 7 bases fit TRBD2. Per the germline V gene, CDR1 is LNHDA and CDR2 is SQIVND (reference sequence). This CDR3 has 14 residues. J was trimmed by 2 bases and V by 5 bases; bases with no gene match: 6. The CDR3 DNA reads as TGTGCCAGTAGTCGGCGGGGGTCACCCTACGAGCAGTACTTC. Its translation is CASSRRGSPYEQYF.

This clonotype was picked up one time. The V and J genes are TRBV2 and TRBJ2-7, with D possibly called TRBD1 or TRBD2 (6 bases each). This CDR3 is 15 amino acids long. Trimming took off 0 bases at V and 5 bases at J, with 14 bases between the two ends. Germline CDR1 SNHLY, CDR2 FYNNEI. CDR3 in DNA: TGTGCCAGCAGTGAAGCCCGGGGGCTATCCCACGAGCAGTACTTC. It codes for CASSEARGLSHEQYF.

The chain recombines TRBV10-3 with TRBJ2-3; 7 bases match TRBD2. The CDR3 runs 18 residues. Germline V CDR1 and CDR2: ENHRY, SYGVKD. The J segment lost 1 base and the V segment lost 10 bases, leaving 20 bases of the junction unmatched. Here the CDR3 DNA reads TGTGCCACCTCGCGGAAGGCTAGCGGAGGGTACGGCACAGATACGCAGTATTTT. It translates to CATSRKASGGYGTDTQYF.

This chain joins TRBV9 and TRBJ1-6; no reliable D call. The V gene's germline CDR1 is SGDLS and CDR2 YYNGEE. Trimming took 0 bases from V and 10 from J, leaving 14 bases between them. The length of the CDR3 is 15 residues. DNA for the CDR3: TGTGCCAGCAGCGTAGGACGGGCAGATGGGTCACCCCTCCACTTT. Encoded protein: CASSVGRADGSPLHF.